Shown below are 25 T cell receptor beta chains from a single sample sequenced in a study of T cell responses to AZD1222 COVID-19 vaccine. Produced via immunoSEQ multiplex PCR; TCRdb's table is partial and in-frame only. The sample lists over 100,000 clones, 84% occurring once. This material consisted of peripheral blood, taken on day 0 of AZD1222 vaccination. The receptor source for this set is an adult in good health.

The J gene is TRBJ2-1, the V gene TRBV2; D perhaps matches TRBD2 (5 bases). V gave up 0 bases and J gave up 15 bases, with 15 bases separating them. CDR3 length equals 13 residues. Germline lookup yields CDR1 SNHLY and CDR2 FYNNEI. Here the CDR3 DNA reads TGTGCCAGCAGTGAAGCGCGCGGAGGACGGCGGTTCTTC. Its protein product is CASSEARGGRRFF.

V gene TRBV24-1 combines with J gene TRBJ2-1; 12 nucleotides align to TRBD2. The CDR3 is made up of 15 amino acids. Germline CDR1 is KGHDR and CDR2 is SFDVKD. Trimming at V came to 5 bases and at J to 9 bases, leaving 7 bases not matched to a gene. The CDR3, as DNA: TGTGCCACCAGTGCGGCTAGCGGGAGGGATGGTGAGCAGTTCTTC. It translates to CATSAASGRDGEQFF.

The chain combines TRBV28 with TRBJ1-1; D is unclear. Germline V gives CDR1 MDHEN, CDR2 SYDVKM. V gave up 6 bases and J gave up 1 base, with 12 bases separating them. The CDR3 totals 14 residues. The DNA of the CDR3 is TGTGCCAGCAGCCCTGGTGATCGGAACACTGAAGCTTTCTTT. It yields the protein CASSPGDRNTEAFF.

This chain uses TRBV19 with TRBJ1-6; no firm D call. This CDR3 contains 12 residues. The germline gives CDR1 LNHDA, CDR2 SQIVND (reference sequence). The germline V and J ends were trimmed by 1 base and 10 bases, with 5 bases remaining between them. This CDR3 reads CASSIVGSPLHF. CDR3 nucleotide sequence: TGTGCCAGTAGTATAGTCGGGTCACCCCTCCACTTT.

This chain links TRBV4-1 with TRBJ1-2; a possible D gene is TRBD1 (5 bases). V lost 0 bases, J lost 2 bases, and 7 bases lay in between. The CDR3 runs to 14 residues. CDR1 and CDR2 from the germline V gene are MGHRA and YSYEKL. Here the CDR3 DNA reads TGCGCCAGCAGCCAAGATTGGGGGAACTATGGCTACACCTTC. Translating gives CASSQDWGNYGYTF.

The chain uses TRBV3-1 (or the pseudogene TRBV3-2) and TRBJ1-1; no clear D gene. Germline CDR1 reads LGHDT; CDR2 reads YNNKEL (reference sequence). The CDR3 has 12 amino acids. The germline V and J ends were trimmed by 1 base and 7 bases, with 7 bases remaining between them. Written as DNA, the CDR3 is TGTGCCAGCAGCCAAGTAGGACGTGAAGCTTTCTTT. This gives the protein CASSQVGREAFF.

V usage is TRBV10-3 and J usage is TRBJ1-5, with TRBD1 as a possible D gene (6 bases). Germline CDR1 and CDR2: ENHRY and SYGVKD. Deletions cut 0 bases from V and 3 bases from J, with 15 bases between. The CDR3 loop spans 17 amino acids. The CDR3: CAISESRTVLINQPQHF. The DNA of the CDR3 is TGTGCCATCAGTGAGTCTCGGACAGTCCTGATCAATCAGCCCCAGCATTTT.

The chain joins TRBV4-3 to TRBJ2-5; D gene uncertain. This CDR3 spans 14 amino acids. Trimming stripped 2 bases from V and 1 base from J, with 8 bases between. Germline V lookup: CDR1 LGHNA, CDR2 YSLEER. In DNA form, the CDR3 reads TGCGCCAGCAGCCAAACCTCCCTCCAAGAGACCCAGTACTTC. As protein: CASSQTSLQETQYF.

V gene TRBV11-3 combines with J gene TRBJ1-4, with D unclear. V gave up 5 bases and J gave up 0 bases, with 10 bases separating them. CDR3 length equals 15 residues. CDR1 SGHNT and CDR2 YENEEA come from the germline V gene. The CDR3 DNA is TGTGCCAGCAGCCTTTTATCGGCAACTAATGAAAAACTGTTTTTT. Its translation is CASSLLSATNEKLFF.

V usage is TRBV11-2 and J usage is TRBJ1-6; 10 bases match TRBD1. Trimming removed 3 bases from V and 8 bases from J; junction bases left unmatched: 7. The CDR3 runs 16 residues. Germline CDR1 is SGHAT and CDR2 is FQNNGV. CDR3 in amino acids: CASSLEGQGRYSPLHF. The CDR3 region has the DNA TGTGCCAGCAGCTTGGAGGGACAGGGGAGATATTCACCCCTCCACTTT.

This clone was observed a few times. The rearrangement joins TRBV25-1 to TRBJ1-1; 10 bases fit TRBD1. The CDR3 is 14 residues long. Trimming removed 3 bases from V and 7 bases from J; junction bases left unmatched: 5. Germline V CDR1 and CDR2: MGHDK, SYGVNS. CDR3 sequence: CASSDPTGGLEAFF. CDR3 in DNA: TGTGCCAGCAGTGACCCGACAGGGGGCCTTGAAGCTTTCTTT.

The CDR3 DNA reads TGTGCCAGCAGGCCGGACAGGTGGAATGGCTACACCTTC. Encoded protein: CASRPDRWNGYTF. The gene calls are TRBV6-5 and TRBJ1-2; 7 nucleotides match TRBD1. Germline values: CDR1 MNHEY, CDR2 SVGAGI. This CDR3 is built from 13 residues. With 6 bases clipped from V and 6 bases from J, the junction kept 7 bases outside the gene matches.

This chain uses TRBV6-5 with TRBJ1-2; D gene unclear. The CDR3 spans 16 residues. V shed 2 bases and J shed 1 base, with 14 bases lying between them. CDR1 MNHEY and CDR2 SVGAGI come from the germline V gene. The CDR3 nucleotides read TGTGCCAGCAGTTACACCACCGGACGGGGTAACTATGGCTACACCTTC. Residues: CASSYTTGRGNYGYTF.

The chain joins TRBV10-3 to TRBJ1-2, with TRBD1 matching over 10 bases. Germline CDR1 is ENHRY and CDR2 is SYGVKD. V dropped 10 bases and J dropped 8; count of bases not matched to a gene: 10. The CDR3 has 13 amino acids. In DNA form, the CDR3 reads TGTGCCAGTGGGTTTGGGACAGGGGACGGCTACACCTTC. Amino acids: CASGFGTGDGYTF.

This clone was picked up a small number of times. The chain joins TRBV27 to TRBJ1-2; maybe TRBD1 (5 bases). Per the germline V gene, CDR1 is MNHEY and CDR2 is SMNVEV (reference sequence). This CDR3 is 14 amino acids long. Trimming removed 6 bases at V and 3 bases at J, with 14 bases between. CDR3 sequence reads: CASSYQGLDYGYTF. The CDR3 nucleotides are TGTGCCAGCAGCTACCAGGGATTGGACTATGGCTACACCTTC.

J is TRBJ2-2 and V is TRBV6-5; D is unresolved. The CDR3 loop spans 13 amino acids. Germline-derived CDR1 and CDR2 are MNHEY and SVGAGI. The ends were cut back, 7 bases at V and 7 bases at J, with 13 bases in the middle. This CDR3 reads CASTELGIGELFF. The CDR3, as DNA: TGTGCCAGCACCGAGCTGGGTATCGGGGAGCTGTTTTTT.

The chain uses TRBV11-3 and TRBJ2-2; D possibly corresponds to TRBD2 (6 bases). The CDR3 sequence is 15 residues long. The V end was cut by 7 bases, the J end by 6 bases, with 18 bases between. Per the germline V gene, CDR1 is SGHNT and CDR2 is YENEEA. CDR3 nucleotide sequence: TGTGCCAGCACCCAACGGCGGGGTTTGGCCGGGGAGCTGTTTTTT. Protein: CASTQRRGLAGELFF.

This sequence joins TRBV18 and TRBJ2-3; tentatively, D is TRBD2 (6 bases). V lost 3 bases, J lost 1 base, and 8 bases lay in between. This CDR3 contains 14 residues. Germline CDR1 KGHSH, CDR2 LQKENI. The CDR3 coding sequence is TGTGCCAGCTCACCCGGGACTGGCACAGATACGCAGTATTTT. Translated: CASSPGTGTDTQYF. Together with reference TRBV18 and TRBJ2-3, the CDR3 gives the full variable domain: NAGVMQNPRHLVRRRGQEARLRCSPMKGHSHVYWYRQLPEEGLKFMVYLQKENIIDESGMPKERFSAEFPKEGPSILRIQQVVRGDSAAYFCASSPGTGTDTQYFGPGTRLTVL.

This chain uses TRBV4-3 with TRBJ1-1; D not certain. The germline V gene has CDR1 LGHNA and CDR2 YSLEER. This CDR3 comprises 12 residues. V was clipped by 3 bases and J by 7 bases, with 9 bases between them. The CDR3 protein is CASSHEGYEAFF. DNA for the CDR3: TGCGCCAGCAGCCACGAGGGTTATGAAGCTTTCTTT.

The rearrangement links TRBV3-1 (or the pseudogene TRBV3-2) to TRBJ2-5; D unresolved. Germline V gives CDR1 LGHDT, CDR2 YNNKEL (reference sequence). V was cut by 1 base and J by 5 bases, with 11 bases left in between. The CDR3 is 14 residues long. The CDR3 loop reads CASSQATTRETQYF. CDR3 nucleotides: TGTGCCAGCAGCCAAGCAACTACGCGGGAGACCCAGTACTTC.

In DNA, the CDR3 is TGCGCCAGCAGCCAAGATGGAGGGACTAGCGGGAGTGCGTCAGATACGCAGTATTTT. Amino acid sequence: CASSQDGGTSGSASDTQYF. This chain joins TRBV4-3 and TRBJ2-3, with 14 bases matching TRBD2. Germline CDR1 is LGHNA and CDR2 is YSLEER. The CDR3 length is 19 residues. Losses at the gene ends were 0 bases for V and 4 bases for J; bases not matched to a gene: 9.

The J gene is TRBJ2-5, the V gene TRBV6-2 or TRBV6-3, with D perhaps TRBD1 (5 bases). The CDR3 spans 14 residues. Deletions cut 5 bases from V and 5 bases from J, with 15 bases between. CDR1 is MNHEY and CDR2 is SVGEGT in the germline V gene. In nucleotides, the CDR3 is TGTGCCAGCAGTCCCAGGGTCCTTAGGGAGACCCAGTACTTC. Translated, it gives CASSPRVLRETQYF.

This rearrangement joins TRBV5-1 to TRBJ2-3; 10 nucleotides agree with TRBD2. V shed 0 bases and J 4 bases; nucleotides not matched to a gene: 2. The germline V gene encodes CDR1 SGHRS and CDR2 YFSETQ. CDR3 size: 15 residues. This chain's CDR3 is CASSLALAGADTQYF. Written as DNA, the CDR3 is TGCGCCAGCAGCTTGGCTCTAGCGGGAGCAGATACGCAGTATTTT.

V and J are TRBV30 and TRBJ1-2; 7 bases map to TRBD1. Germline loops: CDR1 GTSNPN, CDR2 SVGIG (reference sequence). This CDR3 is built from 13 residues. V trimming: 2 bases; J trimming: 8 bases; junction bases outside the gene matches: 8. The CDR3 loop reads CAWSPGTASGYTF. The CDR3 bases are TGTGCCTGGAGTCCTGGGACAGCCTCGGGCTACACCTTC. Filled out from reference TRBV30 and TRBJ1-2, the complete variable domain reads SQTIHQWPATLVQPVGSPLSLECTVEGTSNPNLYWYRQAAGRGLQLLFYSVGIGQISSEVPQNLSASRPQDRQFILSSKKLLLSDSGFYLCAWSPGTASGYTFGSGTRLTVV.

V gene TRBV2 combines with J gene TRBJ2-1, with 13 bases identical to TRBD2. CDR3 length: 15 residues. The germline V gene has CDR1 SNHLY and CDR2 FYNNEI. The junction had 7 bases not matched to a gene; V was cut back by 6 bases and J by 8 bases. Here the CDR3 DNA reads TGTGCCAGCAGGGCCAGGACTAGCGGGGGTGATGAGCAGTTCTTC. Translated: CASRARTSGGDEQFF.